Below, 23 T cell receptor beta chains from the same sample are listed, as sequenced in a study of somatic mutations in cytotoxic T cells in rheumatoid arthritis. Method: immunoSEQ multiplex PCR; TCRdb's copy keeps in-frame clones and lacks some. The repertoire includes 10,000 to 13,000 clones, 70% to 80% of them detected once, and about a third sits in the top ten. The specimen sequenced was CD8+ T cells sorted from blood. These receptors were collected from an adult with rheumatoid arthritis.

This clone was observed a few times. The chain combines TRBV27 with TRBJ1-2; D is perhaps TRBD1 (5 bases). The CDR3 is made up of 14 amino acids. Trimming removed 6 bases at V and 4 bases at J, with 15 bases between. Germline V lookup: CDR1 MNHEY, CDR2 SMNVEV (reference sequence). CDR3 coding DNA: TGTGCCAGCAGCGACAGCCCCGATTTCTATGGCTACACCTTC. It is translated as CASSDSPDFYGYTF.

Only a few counts were recorded for this clone. This chain joins TRBV28 and TRBJ1-2; D ambiguous. V lost 9 bases and J 8 bases, leaving 25 bases between the germline ends. The germline V gene has CDR1 MDHEN and CDR2 SYDVKM. CDR3 length: 15 residues. The chain's CDR3 is CASSRTSQLGSGYTF. CDR3 nucleotide sequence: TGTGCCAGTAGTCGAACCAGCCAACTGGGGAGCGGCTACACCTTC.

This clone was counted between two and nine times. The V and J genes are TRBV7-8 and TRBJ1-2, with 7 nucleotides matching TRBD1. CDR1 is SGHVS, CDR2 FQNEAQ, per germline. There are 12 residues in the CDR3. Trimming removed 5 bases from V and 4 bases from J; junction bases left unmatched: 1. CDR3 sequence reads: CASSRDSYGYTF. CDR3 in DNA: TGTGCCAGCAGCCGGGACAGCTATGGCTACACCTTC.

This chain links TRBV9 with TRBJ2-7, with TRBD1 matching 10 bases. The germline V gene encodes CDR1 SGDLS and CDR2 YYNGEE. This CDR3 comprises 15 residues. After removal of 4 bases from V and 5 bases from J, the junction contained 9 bases not matched to a gene. This CDR3 is CASSLPGTGANEQYF. The CDR3 nucleotides read TGTGCCAGCAGCCTACCCGGGACAGGGGCAAACGAGCAGTACTTC.

The V call is TRBV27, the J call TRBJ2-1; D is uncertain. Germline loops: CDR1 MNHEY, CDR2 SMNVEV (reference sequence). The V end lost 5 bases, the J end lost 0 bases, and 5 bases lay between the germline ends. This CDR3 spans 13 amino acids. This CDR3 reads CASSHGSYNEQFF. CDR3 sequence (DNA): TGTGCCAGCAGTCACGGCTCCTACAATGAGCAGTTCTTC.

In its sample, this clone was seen a few times. The rearrangement uses TRBV5-5 and TRBJ1-6; D remains ambiguous. The V end lost 0 bases, the J end lost 3 bases, and 13 bases lay between the germline ends. The CDR3 loop spans 17 amino acids. Germline assignment: CDR1 SGHKS and CDR2 YYEKEE (reference sequence). The CDR3 sequence: CASSLEATSFYNSPLHF. The CDR3 coding sequence is TGTGCCAGCAGCTTGGAGGCGACCAGCTTCTATAATTCACCCCTCCACTTT. Using reference TRBV5-5 and TRBJ1-6 for the parts outside the CDR3, the full variable domain is DAGVTQSPTHLIKTRGQQVTLRCSPISGHKSVSWYQQVLGQGPQFIFQYYEKEERGRGNFPDRFSARQFPNYSSELNVNALLLGDSALYLCASSLEATSFYNSPLHFGNGTRLTVT.

DNA for the CDR3: TGTGCCAGCAGCGAAGACAGGTGGAGCGAGCAGTACTTC. This codes for CASSEDRWSEQYF. V gene TRBV13 combines with J gene TRBJ2-7; tentative D call: TRBD1 (6 bases). Germline lookup yields CDR1 PRHDT and CDR2 FYEKMQ (reference sequence). This CDR3 has 13 residues. Trimming shortened V by 5 bases and J by 6 bases, and 14 bases separated the two germline ends. Filled out from reference TRBV13 and TRBJ2-7, the complete variable domain reads AAGVIQSPRHLIKEKRETATLKCYPIPRHDTVYWYQQGPGQDPQFLISFYEKMQSDKGSIPDRFSAQQFSDYHSELNMSSLELGDSALYFCASSEDRWSEQYFGPGTRLTVT.

The V and J genes are TRBV27 and TRBJ2-7; 7 bases fit TRBD2. CDR1 MNHEY and CDR2 SMNVEV come from the germline V gene (reference sequence). J gave up 7 bases and V 3 bases, and 12 bases lay outside the gene matches. This CDR3 is 15 amino acids long. The CDR3 loop is CASSLGGGRSGEQYF. The CDR3 DNA follows: TGTGCCAGCAGTTTGGGCGGGGGTCGTTCGGGGGAGCAGTACTTC.

The V and J genes are TRBV4-1 and TRBJ2-2; the D is unclear. CDR3 size: 16 residues. In germline, CDR1 is MGHRA, CDR2 YSYEKL. The germline V and J ends were trimmed by 0 bases and 2 bases, with 10 bases remaining between them. This chain's CDR3 is CASSQEIGLNTGELFF. The CDR3 nucleotides are TGCGCCAGCAGCCAAGAGATAGGCTTAAACACCGGGGAGCTGTTTTTT.

The chain employs TRBV6-1 and TRBJ1-2, with a tentative D call TRBD1 (6 bases). Deletions cut 2 bases from V and 13 bases from J, with 17 bases between. The germline gives CDR1 MNHNS, CDR2 SASEGT. This CDR3 comprises 13 residues. DNA for the CDR3: TGTGCCAGCAGTGAACAGGGGAGCTCAGTCTCCACCTTC. Residues: CASSEQGSSVSTF.

As concerns this clone: An end of the junction does not agree with germline; a read error may underlie this. This chain links TRBV7-2 with TRBJ2-7; D could derive from TRBD1 or TRBD2 (5 bases each). CDR1 and CDR2 from the germline V gene are SGHTA and FQGNSA. The CDR3 spans 14 residues. Written as DNA, the CDR3 is TGTGCCAGCGGCTTGGACTCAAGGGGCGACGAGCAGTACTTC. It yields the protein CASGLDSRGDEQYF.

This rearrangement joins TRBV9 to TRBJ1-2; unclear D gene. This CDR3 is 12 amino acids long. CDR1 and CDR2 (germline): SGDLS, YYNGEE. Deletions cut 4 bases from V and 1 base from J, with 5 bases between. The CDR3, as DNA: TGTGCCAGCAGCTACAATAACTATGGCTACACCTTC. Translating it yields CASSYNNYGYTF.

This chain links TRBV6-5 with TRBJ2-2, with a possible D match to TRBD1 (6 bases). The CDR3 extends over 14 amino acids. V lost 4 bases, J lost 3 bases, and 9 bases lay in between. CDR1 and CDR2 (germline): MNHEY, SVGAGI. The DNA of the CDR3 is TGTGCCAGCAGTTTTGGACAGCACACCGGGGAGCTGTTTTTT. This gives the protein CASSFGQHTGELFF.

This clone turned up a few times. This rearrangement joins TRBV19 to TRBJ2-1; D not certain. CDR1 and CDR2 (germline): LNHDA, SQIVND (reference sequence). Trimming cost V 6 bases and J 7 bases, with 19 bases left between them. The CDR3 is made up of 15 amino acids. The CDR3 sequence: CASSTGLGPGNEQFF. CDR3 nucleotides: TGTGCCAGTAGCACCGGCCTCGGGCCTGGAAATGAGCAGTTCTTC.

The chain uses TRBV30 and TRBJ2-7, with TRBD1 matching over 7 bases. The germline gives CDR1 GTSNPN, CDR2 SVGIG (reference sequence). This CDR3 contains 14 residues. The trim removed 0 bases at V and 2 bases at J, leaving 4 bases unmatched. The CDR3 sequence is CAWSVRDRAYEQYF. CDR3 bases: TGTGCCTGGAGTGTAAGAGACAGGGCCTACGAGCAGTACTTC.

The gene calls are TRBV5-1 and TRBJ2-2; D is uncertain. Trimming cost V 2 bases and J 1 base, with 12 bases left between them. Germline CDR1 reads SGHRS; CDR2 reads YFSETQ. The CDR3 runs 16 residues. Here the CDR3 reads CASSFQGSLNTGELFF. DNA for the CDR3: TGCGCCAGCAGCTTCCAAGGCAGCTTGAACACCGGGGAGCTGTTTTTT.

This clone was found once. The genes are TRBV4-3 and TRBJ2-1; D not resolved. Trimming removed 3 bases from V and 8 bases from J, with 17 bases in between. Looked up from germline, CDR1 is LGHNA and CDR2 is YSLEER. This CDR3 contains 15 residues. The CDR3 loop is CASSHFWAASDEQFF. The CDR3 DNA reads TGCGCCAGCAGCCATTTTTGGGCCGCCTCGGATGAGCAGTTCTTC.

The CDR3 loop is CASSTWGENTEAFF. CDR3 DNA: TGCGCCAGCAGCACTTGGGGGGAGAACACTGAAGCTTTCTTT. V gene TRBV5-1 combines with J gene TRBJ1-1; D is perhaps TRBD1 (5 bases). The V gene lost 4 bases and the J gene lost 1 base, with 11 bases spanning the gap. The CDR3 runs to 14 residues. Germline assignment: CDR1 SGHRS and CDR2 YFSETQ.

This rearrangement joins TRBV9 to TRBJ1-4; 7 bases are a match to TRBD1. Per the germline V gene, CDR1 is SGDLS and CDR2 is YYNGEE. This CDR3 spans 15 amino acids. V trimming: 4 bases; J trimming: 3 bases; junction bases outside the gene matches: 6. Here the CDR3 DNA reads TGTGCCAGCAGCTCAACCGGGACAGCTAATGAAAAACTGTTTTTT. This translates into CASSSTGTANEKLFF.

This sequence joins TRBV6-5 and TRBJ1-2, with D uncertain. Germline V gene data show CDR1 as MNHEY and CDR2 as SVGAGI. V lost 3 bases, J lost 4 bases, and 15 bases lay in between. The CDR3 loop spans 15 amino acids. As DNA, the CDR3 is TGTGCCAGCAGTTATAACGCGGGCACCCCCTATGGCTACACCTTC. Translation gives CASSYNAGTPYGYTF.

The rearrangement links TRBV7-8 to TRBJ2-7; 7 nucleotides line up with TRBD1. The CDR3 contains 15 residues. Trimming removed 5 bases from V and 2 bases from J; junction bases left unmatched: 9. Per germline, CDR1 SGHVS and CDR2 FQNEAQ. CDR3 sequence: CASSPRGTVTYEQYF. CDR3 bases: TGTGCCAGCAGCCCCAGGGGGACGGTGACCTACGAGCAGTACTTC.

This rearrangement joins TRBV6-7 to TRBJ1-5; D is ambiguous. TRBV6-7 is flagged as an ORF with uncertain function. With 2 bases removed from V and 4 bases from J, the gap between germline ends came to 9 bases. The CDR3 has 14 amino acids. CDR3 bases: TGTGCCAGCAGTTACAGGGTTGGGAATCAGCCCCAGCATTTT. This gives the protein CASSYRVGNQPQHF.

The genes are TRBV6-5 and TRBJ2-7; possible D gene TRBD1, 5 bases. Per germline, CDR1 MNHEY and CDR2 SVGAGI. This CDR3 is built from 12 residues. Deletions cut 5 bases from V and 7 bases from J, with 12 bases between. CDR3 amino acids: CASSPPGWEQYF. CDR3 coding DNA: TGTGCCAGCAGTCCTCCAGGGTGGGAGCAGTACTTC.